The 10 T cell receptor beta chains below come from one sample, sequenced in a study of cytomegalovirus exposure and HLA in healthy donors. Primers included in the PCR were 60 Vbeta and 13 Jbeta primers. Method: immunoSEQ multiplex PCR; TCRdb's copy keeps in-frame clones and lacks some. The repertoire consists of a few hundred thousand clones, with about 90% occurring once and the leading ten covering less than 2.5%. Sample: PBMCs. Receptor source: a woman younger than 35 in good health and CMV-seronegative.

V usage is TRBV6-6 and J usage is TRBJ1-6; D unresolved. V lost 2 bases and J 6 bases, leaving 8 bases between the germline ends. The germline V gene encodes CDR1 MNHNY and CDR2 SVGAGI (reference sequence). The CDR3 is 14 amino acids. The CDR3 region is CASSYPGGNSPLHF. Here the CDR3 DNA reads TGTGCCAGCAGTTACCCGGGTGGTAATTCACCCCTCCACTTT.

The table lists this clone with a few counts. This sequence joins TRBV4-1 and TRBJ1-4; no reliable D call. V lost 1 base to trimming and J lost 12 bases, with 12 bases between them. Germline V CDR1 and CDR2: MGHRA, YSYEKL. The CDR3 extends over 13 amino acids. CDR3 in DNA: TGCGCCAGCAGCCAAGTCCGGGGTGAGGAACTGTTTTTT. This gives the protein CASSQVRGEELFF.

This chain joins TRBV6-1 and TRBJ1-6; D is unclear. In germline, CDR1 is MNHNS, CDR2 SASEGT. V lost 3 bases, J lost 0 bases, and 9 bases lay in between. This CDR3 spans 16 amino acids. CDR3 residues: CASSDFLSSYNSPLHF. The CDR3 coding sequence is TGTGCCAGCAGTGACTTTCTTTCCTCCTATAATTCACCCCTCCACTTT.

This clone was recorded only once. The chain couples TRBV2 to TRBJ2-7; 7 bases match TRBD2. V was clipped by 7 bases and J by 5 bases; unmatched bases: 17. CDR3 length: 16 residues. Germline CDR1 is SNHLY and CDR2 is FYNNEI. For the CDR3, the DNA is TGTGCCAGCATTCCCCTCCTCGGGGGGAGCTCTGACGAGCAGTACTTC. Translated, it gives CASIPLLGGSSDEQYF.

The chain's CDR3 is CASSLWTGGNEQYF. CDR3 in DNA: TGTGCCAGCAGTCTTTGGACAGGGGGTAACGAGCAGTACTTC. The rearrangement joins TRBV11-2 to TRBJ2-7; 10 bases map to TRBD1. The CDR3 contains 14 residues. V dropped 6 bases and J dropped 5; count of bases not matched to a gene: 7. Germline V lookup: CDR1 SGHAT, CDR2 FQNNGV.

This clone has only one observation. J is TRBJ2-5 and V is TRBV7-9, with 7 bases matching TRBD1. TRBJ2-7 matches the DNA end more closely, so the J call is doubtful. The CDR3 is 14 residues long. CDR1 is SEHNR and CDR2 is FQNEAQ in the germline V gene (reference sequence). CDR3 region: CASSFGTAGNEQYF. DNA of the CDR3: TGTGCCAGCAGCTTCGGGACAGCAGGAAACGAGCAGTACTTC.

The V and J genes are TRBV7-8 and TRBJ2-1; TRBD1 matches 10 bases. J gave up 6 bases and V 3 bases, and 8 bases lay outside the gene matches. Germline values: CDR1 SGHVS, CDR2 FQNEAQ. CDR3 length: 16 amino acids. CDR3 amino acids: CASSFIRDRGGNEQFF. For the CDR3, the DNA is TGTGCCAGCAGCTTTATCCGGGACAGGGGTGGCAATGAGCAGTTCTTC.

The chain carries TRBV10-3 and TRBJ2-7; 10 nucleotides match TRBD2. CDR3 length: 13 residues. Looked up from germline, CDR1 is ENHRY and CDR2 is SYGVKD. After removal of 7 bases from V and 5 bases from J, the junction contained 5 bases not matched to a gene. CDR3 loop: CAITEGTSDEQYF. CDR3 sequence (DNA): TGTGCCATCACCGAAGGGACTAGCGACGAGCAGTACTTC.

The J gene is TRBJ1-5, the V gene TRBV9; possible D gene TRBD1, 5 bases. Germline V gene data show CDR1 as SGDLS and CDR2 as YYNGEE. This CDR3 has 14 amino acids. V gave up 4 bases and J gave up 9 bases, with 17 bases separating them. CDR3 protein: CASSPGGGIGPQHF. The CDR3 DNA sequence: TGTGCCAGCAGCCCCGGGGGGGGGATAGGGCCCCAGCATTTT.

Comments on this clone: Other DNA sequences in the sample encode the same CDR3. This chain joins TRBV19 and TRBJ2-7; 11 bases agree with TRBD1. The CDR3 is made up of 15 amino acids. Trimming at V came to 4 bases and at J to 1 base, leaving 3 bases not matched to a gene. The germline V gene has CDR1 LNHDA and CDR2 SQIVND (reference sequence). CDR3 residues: CASSTGTGGSYEQYF. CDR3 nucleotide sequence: TGTGCCAGTAGTACGGGGACAGGGGGTTCCTACGAGCAGTACTTC.